This TCR beta chain emerged from a study of T cells in Graves' hyperthyroidism and ophthalmopathy. Study information: Blood from the periphery was taken at initial diagnosis, before any treatment.

Note on this clonotype: Its cognate antigen is unknown.

Amplification of TCR beta CDR3 regions was performed using RNA transcripts as template. The TCR CDR3 first-round RT-PCR relied on the HTBI primer set. In TCRdb, the multiplex PCR reads were re-called with MiXCR into one record per CDR3 protein. The data show 450,000 to 650,000 distinct CDR3 sequences, over 12% seen once. Study-level findings and limits: Most thyroid clonotypes expanded above 0.001 were also detected in blood.

Per the germline V gene, CDR1 is KGHSH and CDR2 is LQKENI. The CDR3 is 16 residues long. The J segment lost 6 bases and the V segment lost 3 bases, leaving 3 bases of the junction unmatched. J is TRBJ2-1 and V is TRBV18; 15 nucleotides line up with TRBD2. The sample taken for sequencing was blood. The source is a woman younger than 35 with Graves' ophthalmopathy. For the CDR3, the DNA is TGTGCCAGCTCACCTAGGACTAGCGGGAGGGTCAATGAGCAGTTCTTC. Translation: CASSPRTSGRVNEQFF.